These T cell receptor beta chains were read from a single sample in a study of blood T cell repertoires in COVID-19. Here immunoSEQ multiplex PCR was the method, and the copy in TCRdb shows in-frame clones only, minus some. The repertoire holds around 100,000 clones, with 75% to 90% as singletons. Input material: peripheral blood. The source is a man aged 80 or over with acute or convalescent COVID-19. Both conserved end residues are part of each CDR3. D genes are given only for firm matches. Size is omitted from some rows. Given values are once, few, many or a class for expanded clones.

D gene: TRBD2; V gene: TRBV27; J gene: TRBJ2-7; clone size: few; CDR3 protein: CASSTGHGTSGDYEQYF; CDR3 DNA: TGTGCCAGCAGTACAGGACACGGGACTAGCGGAGATTACGAGCAGTACTTC
D gene: TRBD2; V gene: TRBV30; J gene: TRBJ2-7; clone size: once; CDR3 protein: CAWSSGSRYEQYF; CDR3 DNA: TGTGCCTGGAGTAGCGGGAGTAGGTACGAGCAGTACTTC
D gene: NA; V gene: TRBV7-2; J gene: TRBJ2-7; clone size: NA; CDR3 protein: CASSPYLVDFSPDEQYF; CDR3 DNA: TGTGCCAGCAGCCCATACTTGGTGGACTTTTCACCTGACGAGCAGTACTTC
D gene: TRBD1; V gene: TRBV24-1; J gene: TRBJ2-2; clone size: NA; CDR3 protein: CATTILLDRGNTGELFF; CDR3 DNA: TGTGCCACCACCATACTATTAGACAGGGGGAACACCGGGGAGCTGTTTTTT
D gene: TRBD2; V gene: TRBV7-8; J gene: TRBJ2-3; clone size: NA; CDR3 protein: CASSLRGLATDTQYF; CDR3 DNA: TGTGCCAGCAGCTTAAGAGGACTAGCCACAGATACGCAGTATTTT
D gene: TRBD1; V gene: TRBV2; J gene: TRBJ1-6; clone size: NA; CDR3 protein: CASSQTGQGGSPLHF; CDR3 DNA: TGTGCCAGCAGTCAAACGGGACAGGGCGGTTCACCCCTCCACTTT
D gene: NA; V gene: TRBV6-2/TRBV6-3; J gene: TRBJ2-1; clone size: once; CDR3 protein: CASSYRDFHNEQFF; CDR3 DNA: TGTGCCAGCAGTTACAGGGACTTCCACAATGAGCAGTTCTTC
D gene: TRBD1; V gene: TRBV7-2; J gene: TRBJ1-2; clone size: NA; CDR3 protein: CASSSLLLGQGDGYTF; CDR3 DNA: TGTGCCAGCAGCTCCTTATTACTGGGACAGGGGGATGGCTACACCTTC
D gene: NA; V gene: TRBV19; J gene: TRBJ2-2; clone size: NA; CDR3 protein: CASSQSVTGELFF; CDR3 DNA: TGTGCCAGTAGTCAGTCAGTTACCGGGGAGCTGTTTTTT
D gene: NA; V gene: TRBV2; J gene: TRBJ1-1; clone size: NA; CDR3 protein: CASSEAGGETFF; CDR3 DNA: TGTGCCAGCAGTGAGGCGGGGGGCGAGACTTTCTTT
D gene: TRBD2; V gene: TRBV29-1; J gene: TRBJ2-5; clone size: NA; CDR3 protein: CSVNVSGKETQYF; CDR3 DNA: TGCAGCGTTAATGTTAGCGGGAAAGAGACCCAGTACTTC
D gene: NA; V gene: TRBV15; J gene: TRBJ1-2; clone size: few; CDR3 protein: CATSFDRTSHGYTF; CDR3 DNA: TGTGCCACCAGTTTCGACCGGACATCCCATGGCTACACCTTC
D gene: TRBD1; V gene: TRBV2; J gene: TRBJ2-2; clone size: NA; CDR3 protein: CASRQGRFGELFF; CDR3 DNA: TGTGCCTCACGACAGGGGAGGTTCGGGGAGCTGTTTTTT
D gene: TRBD1; V gene: TRBV7-8; J gene: TRBJ2-2; clone size: NA; CDR3 protein: CASRPTGGFGELFF; CDR3 DNA: TGTGCCAGCAGACCGACAGGGGGCTTCGGGGAGCTGTTTTTT
D gene: NA; V gene: TRBV7-3; J gene: TRBJ1-1; clone size: NA; CDR3 protein: CASSAQTVQGGKAFF; CDR3 DNA: TGTGCCAGCAGCGCCCAGACCGTACAGGGAGGGAAAGCTTTCTTT
D gene: TRBD2; V gene: TRBV10-3; J gene: TRBJ2-1; clone size: NA; CDR3 protein: CAISELPGLAVNNEQFF; CDR3 DNA: TGTGCCATCAGTGAACTTCCGGGACTAGCGGTAAACAATGAGCAGTTCTTC
D gene: TRBD2; V gene: TRBV28; J gene: TRBJ2-5; clone size: NA; CDR3 protein: CASSRLADYQETQYF; CDR3 DNA: TGTGCCAGCAGCCGACTAGCGGATTACCAAGAGACCCAGTACTTC
D gene: TRBD1; V gene: TRBV19; J gene: TRBJ1-1; clone size: NA; CDR3 protein: CASSMYGTGAGTEAFF; CDR3 DNA: TGTGCCAGTAGTATGTACGGGACAGGGGCTGGAACTGAAGCTTTCTTT
D gene: TRBD1; V gene: TRBV6-4; J gene: TRBJ2-7; clone size: once; CDR3 protein: CASSWIGDRDYEQYF; CDR3 DNA: TGTGCCAGCAGCTGGATTGGGGACAGGGACTACGAGCAGTACTTC
D gene: TRBD2; V gene: TRBV28; J gene: TRBJ2-4; clone size: NA; CDR3 protein: CASSLGGVAKNIQYF; CDR3 DNA: TGTGCCAGCAGTTTGGGGGGGGTGGCCAAAAACATTCAGTACTTC
D gene: NA; V gene: TRBV3-1/TRBV3-2; J gene: TRBJ1-4; clone size: NA; CDR3 protein: CASSQRRQANEKLFF; CDR3 DNA: TGTGCCAGCAGCCAACGCCGCCAGGCAAATGAAAAACTGTTTTTT
D gene: NA; V gene: TRBV28; J gene: TRBJ2-2; clone size: NA; CDR3 protein: CAGRTATGPFTGELFF; CDR3 DNA: TGTGCCGGGAGGACGGCTACAGGTCCGTTCACCGGGGAGCTGTTTTTT
D gene: TRBD1; V gene: TRBV28; J gene: TRBJ1-2; clone size: NA; CDR3 protein: CASSRDRILFNYGYTF; CDR3 DNA: TGTGCCAGCAGCCGGGACAGAATTCTCTTCAACTATGGCTACACCTTC
D gene: TRBD1; V gene: TRBV3-1/TRBV3-2; J gene: TRBJ1-6; clone size: once; CDR3 protein: CASSQDPTGVHF; CDR3 DNA: TGTGCCAGCAGCCAAGATCCGACAGGGGTCCACTTT
D gene: NA; V gene: TRBV5-1; J gene: TRBJ2-2; clone size: once; CDR3 protein: CASSSSGQNVGTGELFF; CDR3 DNA: TGCGCCAGCAGCTCGTCCGGACAGAACGTGGGGACCGGGGAGCTGTTTTTT
D gene: TRBD1; V gene: TRBV5-1; J gene: TRBJ1-6; clone size: NA; CDR3 protein: CASSLRQGNSPLHF; CDR3 DNA: TGCGCCAGCAGCTTGCGACAGGGAAATTCACCCCTCCACTTT
D gene: NA; V gene: TRBV6-6; J gene: TRBJ2-5; clone size: NA; CDR3 protein: CASVFRETQYF; CDR3 DNA: TGTGCCAGCGTATTTAGAGAGACCCAGTACTTC
D gene: NA; V gene: TRBV19; J gene: TRBJ2-7; clone size: once; CDR3 protein: CASSIGGTGDEQYF; CDR3 DNA: TGTGCCAGTAGTATAGGAGGTACGGGAGACGAGCAGTACTTC
D gene: TRBD1; V gene: TRBV5-4; J gene: TRBJ1-1; clone size: once; CDR3 protein: CASSAGTVRQDTEAFF; CDR3 DNA: TGTGCCAGCAGCGCGGGGACAGTCCGGCAGGACACTGAAGCTTTCTTT
D gene: NA; V gene: TRBV19; J gene: TRBJ1-1; clone size: once; CDR3 protein: CASSIQGIQGKAFF; CDR3 DNA: TGTGCCAGTAGTATCCAGGGTATACAGGGAAAGGCTTTCTTT
D gene: NA; V gene: TRBV7-3; J gene: TRBJ2-3; clone size: NA; CDR3 protein: CASSPSRASDTQYF; CDR3 DNA: TGTGCCAGCAGCCCGTCCCGCGCGTCAGATACGCAGTATTTT
D gene: NA; V gene: TRBV4-1; J gene: TRBJ2-1; clone size: few; CDR3 protein: CASSQGNGVNEQFF; CDR3 DNA: TGCGCCAGCAGCCAAGGTAACGGGGTCAATGAGCAGTTCTTC
D gene: TRBD2; V gene: TRBV25-1; J gene: TRBJ2-1; clone size: NA; CDR3 protein: CASSEWGGENEQFF; CDR3 DNA: TGTGCCAGCAGTGAATGGGGGGGGGAGAATGAGCAGTTCTTC
D gene: NA; V gene: TRBV18; J gene: TRBJ2-7; clone size: NA; CDR3 protein: CASSPPIRVGLHEQYF; CDR3 DNA: TGTGCCAGCTCACCACCGATCCGGGTTGGGTTACACGAGCAGTACTTC
D gene: TRBD2; V gene: TRBV7-9; J gene: TRBJ2-7; clone size: NA; CDR3 protein: CASSLALAGVAYEQYF; CDR3 DNA: TGTGCCAGCAGCTTAGCGCTAGCGGGAGTGGCCTACGAGCAGTACTTC
D gene: NA; V gene: TRBV7-2; J gene: TRBJ2-7; clone size: NA; CDR3 protein: CASSPNYITQYF; CDR3 DNA: TGTGCCAGCAGCCCGAACTACATCACGCAGTACTTC
D gene: TRBD1; V gene: TRBV28; J gene: TRBJ2-7; clone size: NA; CDR3 protein: CASSSTGGIAYEQYF; CDR3 DNA: TGTGCCAGCAGTTCCACAGGGGGTATCGCCTACGAGCAGTACTTC